This TCR beta chain was sequenced during a study of TIL therapy for anti-PD-1-resistant metastatic lung cancer. Study-wide background: Median tumor PD-L1 proportion score was 5% to 7%.

V was clipped by 7 bases and J by 1 base; unmatched bases: 10. The CDR3 sequence is 16 residues long. The germline gives CDR1 SGDLS, CDR2 YYNGEE. Time point given: pre-treatment sample, taken before nivolumab and TIL therapy. Pleural nodules or supraclavicular lymph nodes made up most of the excised metastases sampled. Patients then received nivolumab; progressors got lymphodepletion, TIL and IL-2. This was the immunoSEQ v3 assay. Each library reached some 2.1 million read pairs, or roughly 5-6 million at deep level. Profiling relied on immunoSEQ multiplex PCR, and the TCRdb table lists in-frame clones only, not all of them. Of about 10,000 clones in the sample, 50% to 60% were seen once.

The receptor was isolated from a person aged 25 to 80 with non-small cell lung cancer. This sequence joins TRBV9 and TRBJ2-2; 7 bases are shared with TRBD1. Source: tumor tissue, taken at baseline. CDR3 coding DNA: TGTGCCAGCGGCCGGACCGGGACAGTGAACACCGGGGAGCTGTTTTTT. The encoded protein is CASGRTGTVNTGELFF. Full variable domain (missing parts from reference TRBV9 and TRBJ2-2): DSGVTQTPKHLITATGQRVTLRCSPRSGDLSVYWYQQSLDQGLQFLIQYYNGEERAKGNILERFSAQQFPDLHSELNLSSLELGDSALYFCASGRTGTVNTGELFFGEGSRLTVL.